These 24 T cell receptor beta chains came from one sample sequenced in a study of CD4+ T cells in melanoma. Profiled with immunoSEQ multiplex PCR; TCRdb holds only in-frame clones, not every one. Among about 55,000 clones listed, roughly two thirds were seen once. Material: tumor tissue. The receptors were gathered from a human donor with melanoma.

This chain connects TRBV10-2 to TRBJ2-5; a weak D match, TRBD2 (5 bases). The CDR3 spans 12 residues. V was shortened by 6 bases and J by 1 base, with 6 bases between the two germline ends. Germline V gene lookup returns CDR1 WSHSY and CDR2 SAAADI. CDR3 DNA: TGCGCCAGCAGGGACTTCCAAGAGACCCAGTACTTC. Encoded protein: CASRDFQETQYF.

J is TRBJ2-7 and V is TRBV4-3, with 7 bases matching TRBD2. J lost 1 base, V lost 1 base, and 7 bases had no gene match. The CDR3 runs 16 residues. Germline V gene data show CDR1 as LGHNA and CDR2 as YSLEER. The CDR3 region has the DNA TGCGCCAGCAGCCAAGGTCGGGGGGAAAGGTCCTACGAGCAGTACTTC. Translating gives CASSQGRGERSYEQYF.

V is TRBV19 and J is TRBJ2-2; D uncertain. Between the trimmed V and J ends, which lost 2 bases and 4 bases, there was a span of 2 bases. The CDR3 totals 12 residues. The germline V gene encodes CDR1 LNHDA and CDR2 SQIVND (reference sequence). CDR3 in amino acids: CASSIITGELFF. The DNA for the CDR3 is TGTGCCAGTAGTATAATCACCGGGGAGCTGTTTTTT. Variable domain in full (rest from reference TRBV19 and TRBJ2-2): DGGITQSPKYLFRKEGQNVTLSCEQNLNHDAMYWYRQDPGQGLRLIYYSQIVNDFQKGDIAEGYSVSREKKESFPLTVTSAQKNPTAFYLCASSIITGELFFGEGSRLTVL.

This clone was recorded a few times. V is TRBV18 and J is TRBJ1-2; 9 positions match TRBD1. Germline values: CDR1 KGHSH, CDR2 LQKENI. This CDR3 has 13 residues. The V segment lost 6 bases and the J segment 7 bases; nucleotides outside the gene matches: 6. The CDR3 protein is CASSWDRDAGYTF. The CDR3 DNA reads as TGTGCCAGCTCGTGGGACAGGGACGCTGGCTACACCTTC.

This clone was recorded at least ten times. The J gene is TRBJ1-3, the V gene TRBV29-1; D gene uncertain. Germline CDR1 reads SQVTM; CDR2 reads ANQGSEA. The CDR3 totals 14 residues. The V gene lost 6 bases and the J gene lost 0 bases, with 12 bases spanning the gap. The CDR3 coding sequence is TGCAGCGTCGCCAAAGGCCTCTCTGGAAACACCATATATTTT. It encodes CSVAKGLSGNTIYF.

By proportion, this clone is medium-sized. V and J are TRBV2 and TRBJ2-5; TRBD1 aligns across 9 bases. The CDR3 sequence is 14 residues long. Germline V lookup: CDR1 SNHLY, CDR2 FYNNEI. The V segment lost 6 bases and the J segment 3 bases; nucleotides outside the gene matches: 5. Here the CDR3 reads CASRDRGAKETQYF. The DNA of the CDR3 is TGTGCCAGCAGGGACAGGGGCGCAAAAGAGACCCAGTACTTC.

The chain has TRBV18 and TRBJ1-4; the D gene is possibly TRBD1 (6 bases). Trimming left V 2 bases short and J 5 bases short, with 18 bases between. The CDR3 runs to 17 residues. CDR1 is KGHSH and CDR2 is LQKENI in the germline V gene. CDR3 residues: CASSPRGHRERNEKLFF. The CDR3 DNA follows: TGTGCCAGCTCACCAAGGGGTCACAGGGAACGGAATGAAAAACTGTTTTTT.

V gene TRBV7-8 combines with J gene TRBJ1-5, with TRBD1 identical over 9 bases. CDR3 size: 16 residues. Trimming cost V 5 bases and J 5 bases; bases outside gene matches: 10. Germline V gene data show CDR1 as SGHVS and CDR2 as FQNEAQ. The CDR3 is CASSPLGQGADQPQHF. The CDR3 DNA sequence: TGTGCCAGCAGCCCGTTGGGACAGGGAGCCGATCAGCCCCAGCATTTT.

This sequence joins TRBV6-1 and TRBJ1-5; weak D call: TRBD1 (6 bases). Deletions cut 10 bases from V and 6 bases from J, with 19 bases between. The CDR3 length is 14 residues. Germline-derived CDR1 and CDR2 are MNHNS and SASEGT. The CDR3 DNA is TGTGCCACCTTCCACTCTGGGGGCGGTCAGCCCCAGCATTTT. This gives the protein CATFHSGGGQPQHF.

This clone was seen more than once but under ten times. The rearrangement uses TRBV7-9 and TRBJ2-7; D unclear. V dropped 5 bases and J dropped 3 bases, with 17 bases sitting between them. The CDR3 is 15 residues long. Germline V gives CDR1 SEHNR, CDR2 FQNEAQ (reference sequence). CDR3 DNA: TGTGCCAGCAGCCCCCCATGGCCCAATTACTACGAGCAGTACTTC. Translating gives CASSPPWPNYYEQYF.

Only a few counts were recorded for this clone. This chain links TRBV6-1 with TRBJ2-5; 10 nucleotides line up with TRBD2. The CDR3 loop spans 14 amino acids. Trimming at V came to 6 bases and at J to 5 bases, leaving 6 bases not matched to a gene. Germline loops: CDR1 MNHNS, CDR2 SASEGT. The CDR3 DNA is TGTGCCAGCAGCTCTAGCGGGGGTTCTGAGACCCAGTACTTC. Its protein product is CASSSSGGSETQYF.

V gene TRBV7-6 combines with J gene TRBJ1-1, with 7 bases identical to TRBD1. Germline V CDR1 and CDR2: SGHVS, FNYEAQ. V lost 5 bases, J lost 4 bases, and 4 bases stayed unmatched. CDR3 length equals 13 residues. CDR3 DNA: TGTGCCAGCAGCCAACAGGGGAGCACTGAAGCTTTCTTT. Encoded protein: CASSQQGSTEAFF. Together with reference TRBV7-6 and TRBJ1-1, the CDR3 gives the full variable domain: GAGVSQSPRYKVTKRGQDVALRCDPISGHVSLYWYRQALGQGPEFLTYFNYEAQQDKSGLPNDRFSAERPEGSISTLTIQRTEQRDSAMYRCASSQQGSTEAFFGQGTRLTVV.

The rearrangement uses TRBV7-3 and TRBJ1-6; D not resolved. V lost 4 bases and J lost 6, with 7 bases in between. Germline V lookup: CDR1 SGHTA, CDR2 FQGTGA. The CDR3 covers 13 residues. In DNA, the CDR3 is TGTGCCAGCAGCTCGGACCTTAATTCACCCCTCCACTTT. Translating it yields CASSSDLNSPLHF.

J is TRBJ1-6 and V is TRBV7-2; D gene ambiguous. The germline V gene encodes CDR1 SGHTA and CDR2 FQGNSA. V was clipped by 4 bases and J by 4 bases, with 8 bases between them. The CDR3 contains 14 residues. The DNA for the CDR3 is TGTGCCAGCAGCTCTCGGGGTTATAATTCACCCCTCCACTTT. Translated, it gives CASSSRGYNSPLHF.

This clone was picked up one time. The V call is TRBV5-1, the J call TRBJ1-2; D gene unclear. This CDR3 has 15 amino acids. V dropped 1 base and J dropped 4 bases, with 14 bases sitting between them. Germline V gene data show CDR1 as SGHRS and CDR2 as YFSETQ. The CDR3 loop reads CASSLKGRSFYGYTF. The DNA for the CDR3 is TGCGCCAGCAGCTTGAAAGGGAGGAGCTTCTATGGCTACACCTTC.

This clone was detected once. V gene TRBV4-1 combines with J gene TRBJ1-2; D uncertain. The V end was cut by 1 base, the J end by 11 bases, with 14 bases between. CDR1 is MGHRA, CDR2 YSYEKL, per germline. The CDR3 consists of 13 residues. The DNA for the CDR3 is TGCGCCAGCAGCCAAGCCGGATCTCCGTTTTACACCTTC. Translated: CASSQAGSPFYTF.

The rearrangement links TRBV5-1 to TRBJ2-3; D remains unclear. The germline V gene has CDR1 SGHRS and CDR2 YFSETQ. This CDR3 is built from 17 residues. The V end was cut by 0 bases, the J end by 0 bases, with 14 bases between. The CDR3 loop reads CASSLDGLISSTDTQYF. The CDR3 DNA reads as TGCGCCAGCAGCTTGGACGGCTTAATATCTAGCACAGATACGCAGTATTTT. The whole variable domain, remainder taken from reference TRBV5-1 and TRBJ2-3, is KAGVTQTPRYLIKTRGQQVTLSCSPISGHRSVSWYQQTPGQGLQFLFEYFSETQRNKGNFPGRFSGRQFSNSRSEMNVSTLELGDSALYLCASSLDGLISSTDTQYFGPGTRLTVL.

The CDR3 loop reads CASSLGIGAGETQYF. The CDR3 DNA is TGTGCCAGCAGCTTAGGGATAGGGGCTGGTGAGACCCAGTACTTC. The chain is built from TRBV7-9 and TRBJ2-5; a weak D match, TRBD1 (5 bases). Germline-derived CDR1 and CDR2 are SEHNR and FQNEAQ (reference sequence). The CDR3 is 15 residues long. Trimming took off 1 base at V and 5 bases at J, with 14 bases between the two ends. The whole variable domain, remainder taken from reference TRBV7-9 and TRBJ2-5, is DTGVSQNPRHKITKRGQNVTFRCDPISEHNRLYWYRQTLGQGPEFLTYFQNEAQLEKSRLLSDRFSAERPKGSFSTLEIQRTEQGDSAMYLCASSLGIGAGETQYFGPGTRLLVL.

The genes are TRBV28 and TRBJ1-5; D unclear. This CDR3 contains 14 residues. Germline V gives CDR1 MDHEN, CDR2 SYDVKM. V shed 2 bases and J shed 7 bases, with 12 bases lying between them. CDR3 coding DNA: TGTGCCAGCAGTTTAGGCGGGTCCCTACAGCCCCAGCATTTT. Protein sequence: CASSLGGSLQPQHF.

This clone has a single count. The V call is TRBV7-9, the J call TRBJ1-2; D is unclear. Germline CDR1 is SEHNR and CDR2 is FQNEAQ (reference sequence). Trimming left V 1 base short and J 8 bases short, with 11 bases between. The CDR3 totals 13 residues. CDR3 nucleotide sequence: TGTGCCAGCAGCTTAGAGATGCCGGGGGGCTACACCTTC. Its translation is CASSLEMPGGYTF.

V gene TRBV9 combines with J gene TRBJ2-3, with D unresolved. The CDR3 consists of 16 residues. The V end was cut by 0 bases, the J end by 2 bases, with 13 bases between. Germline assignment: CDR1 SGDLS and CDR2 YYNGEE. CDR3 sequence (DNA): TGTGCCAGCAGCGTAGGGGCAGGACCTTCCACAGATACGCAGTATTTT. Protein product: CASSVGAGPSTDTQYF.

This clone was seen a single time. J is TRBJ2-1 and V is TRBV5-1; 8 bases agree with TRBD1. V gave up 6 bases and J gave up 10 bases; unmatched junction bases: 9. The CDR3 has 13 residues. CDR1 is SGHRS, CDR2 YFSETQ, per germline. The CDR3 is CASTLDREYEQFF. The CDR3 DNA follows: TGCGCCAGCACCCTGGACAGGGAATACGAGCAGTTCTTC.

The DNA for the CDR3 is TGTGCCAGCAGCTTAGCGTTCGAGGGACGGAAGTACTTC. Protein product: CASSLAFEGRKYF. This chain uses TRBV7-9 with TRBJ2-5; D is perhaps TRBD1 or TRBD2 (5 bases each). From germline, CDR1 is SEHNR and CDR2 FQNEAQ (reference sequence). The CDR3 covers 13 residues. Trimming removed 0 bases at V and 12 bases at J, with 14 bases between. The variable domain in full, with the rest retrieved from reference TRBV7-9 and TRBJ2-5, is DTGVSQNPRHKITKRGQNVTFRCDPISEHNRLYWYRQTLGQGPEFLTYFQNEAQLEKSRLLSDRFSAERPKGSFSTLEIQRTEQGDSAMYLCASSLAFEGRKYFGPGTRLLVL.

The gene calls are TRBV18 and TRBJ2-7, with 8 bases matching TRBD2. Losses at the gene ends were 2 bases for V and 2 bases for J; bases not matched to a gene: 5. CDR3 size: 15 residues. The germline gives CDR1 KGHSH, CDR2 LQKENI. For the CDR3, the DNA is TGTGCCAGCTCACCAAAATCGGGGGGGCCCTACGAGCAGTACTTC. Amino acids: CASSPKSGGPYEQYF.